A single sample is the source of the 21 T cell receptor beta chains below, sequenced in a study of T cell clones after liver transplantation. TCRdb's table, derived via immunoSEQ multiplex PCR, lists solely in-frame clones and lacks some. There are 50,000 to 60,000 clones in the sample; about 70% occur only once, and 9.7% lies in the top ten. The sequenced sample was CD4+ T cells from blood, obtained at the 22-month timepoint. Source of these receptors: a human patient who received a liver transplant. Some T cells here may be from the graft donor.

The chain carries TRBV7-2 and TRBJ2-7, with TRBD2 matching over 7 bases. The junction had 7 bases not matched to a gene; V was cut back by 5 bases and J by 0 bases. This CDR3 comprises 15 residues. CDR1 is SGHTA and CDR2 is FQGNSA in the germline V gene. As DNA, the CDR3 is TGTGCCAGCAGCATTTCTAGCGGAAGCTCCTACGAGCAGTACTTC. Amino acids: CASSISSGSSYEQYF.

The chain couples TRBV23-1 to TRBJ1-1; D is ambiguous. TRBV23-1 is annotated as an ORF whose role is uncertain. The CDR3 has 19 residues. Trimming cost V 3 bases and J 0 bases, with 23 bases left between them. DNA for the CDR3: TGCGCCAGCAGTCACCCCTCCGGTTCCGGGCCAACCTTGAACACTGAAGCTTTCTTT. Protein product: CASSHPSGSGPTLNTEAFF.

This clone was found a few times. The V call is TRBV5-5, the J call TRBJ2-7; D is uncertain. The CDR3 totals 12 residues. Between the trimmed V and J ends, which lost 1 base and 3 bases, there was a span of 5 bases. Germline loops: CDR1 SGHKS, CDR2 YYEKEE (reference sequence). CDR3 sequence reads: CASSLNSYEQYF. Here the CDR3 DNA reads TGTGCCAGCAGCTTGAATAGCTACGAGCAGTACTTC. The variable domain in full, with the rest retrieved from reference TRBV5-5 and TRBJ2-7, is DAGVTQSPTHLIKTRGQQVTLRCSPISGHKSVSWYQQVLGQGPQFIFQYYEKEERGRGNFPDRFSARQFPNYSSELNVNALLLGDSALYLCASSLNSYEQYFGPGTRLTVT.

This chain uses TRBV7-2 with TRBJ2-1; 7 bases line up with TRBD2. Germline-derived CDR1 and CDR2 are SGHTA and FQGNSA. The CDR3 runs to 13 residues. V lost 4 bases to trimming and J lost 16 bases; unmatched junction nucleotides: 13. The CDR3 region is CASSSPPGGPLFF. The CDR3 region has the DNA TGTGCCAGCAGCTCCCCGCCGGGGGGACCTCTCTTCTTC.

The chain links TRBV16 to TRBJ2-2, with TRBD2 matching 9 bases. Germline CDR1 KGHSY, CDR2 FQNENV. V shed 5 bases, J shed 2 bases, and the junction held 3 bases outside the gene matches. The CDR3 is 15 residues long. The CDR3 spells CASSNSGGNTGELFF. CDR3 in DNA: TGTGCCAGCAGCAATAGCGGGGGAAACACCGGGGAGCTGTTTTTT.

The chain links TRBV30 to TRBJ1-1, with 8 positions matching TRBD1. The germline V gene has CDR1 GTSNPN and CDR2 SVGIG (reference sequence). The CDR3 has 12 amino acids. Written as DNA, the CDR3 is TGTGCTTATGACAGGGGTTTGACTGAAGCTTTCTTT. The encoded protein is CAYDRGLTEAFF. Complete variable domain (other parts from reference TRBV30 and TRBJ1-1): SQTIHQWPATLVQPVGSPLSLECTVEGTSNPNLYWYRQAAGRGLQLLFYSVGIGQISSEVPQNLSASRPQDRQFILSSKKLLLSDSGFYLCAYDRGLTEAFFGQGTRLTVV.

The V call is TRBV1, the J call TRBJ2-2; no check of the table's D call, TRBD1, against the DNA was made. TRBV1 is shown as a pseudogene. CDR3 length: 18 residues. The CDR3 sequence is CTSSQDPVRGRRTGELFF. The CDR3 DNA reads TGCACCAGCAGCCAAGATCCGGTAAGGGGGCGTCGGACCGGGGAGCTGTTTTTT.

This clone was picked up one time. The rearrangement links TRBV5-5 to TRBJ2-7; D is tentatively TRBD1 or TRBD2 (5 bases each). The CDR3 loop spans 14 amino acids. Trimming stripped 1 base from V and 4 bases from J, with 12 bases between. CDR1 and CDR2 (germline): SGHKS, YYEKEE (reference sequence). The CDR3 nucleotides read TGTGCCAGCAGCTTGCGTCGGGGCCTTTACGAGCAGTACTTC. Translating gives CASSLRRGLYEQYF.

In this sample, this clone turned up a few times. This chain uses TRBV2 with TRBJ1-4, with D perhaps TRBD1 (6 bases). Trimming stripped 7 bases from V and 5 bases from J, with 20 bases between. This CDR3 contains 16 residues. Germline CDR1 reads SNHLY; CDR2 reads FYNNEI. CDR3 sequence: CASTDPSDRENEKLFF. The DNA for the CDR3 is TGTGCCAGCACCGATCCCTCGGACAGAGAGAATGAAAAACTGTTTTTT. The whole variable domain, filled in from reference TRBV2 and TRBJ1-4, reads EPEVTQTPSHQVTQMGQEVILRCVPISNHLYFYWYRQILGQKVEFLVSFYNNEISEKSEIFDDQFSVERPDGSNFTLKIRSTKLEDSAMYFCASTDPSDRENEKLFFGSGTQLSVL.

The V call is TRBV29-1, the J call TRBJ1-1; 10 nucleotides match TRBD1. The junction had 5 bases not matched to a gene; V was cut back by 6 bases and J by 1 base. The germline V gene has CDR1 SQVTM and CDR2 ANQGSEA. The CDR3 is 14 amino acids. The CDR3 is CSVGQGGPNTEAFF. The CDR3 region has the DNA TGCAGCGTCGGACAGGGGGGCCCGAACACTGAAGCTTTCTTT.

The chain has TRBV6-5 and TRBJ1-2, with D unclear. Germline V CDR1 and CDR2: MNHEY, SVGAGI. V was pared by 4 bases and J by 1 base, with 13 bases between. CDR3 size: 15 residues. The CDR3 DNA is TGTGCCAGCAGTTCCGGCCGCCACGTTAACTATGGCTACACCTTC. This encodes CASSSGRHVNYGYTF.

This clone turned up a few times. The chain has TRBV19 and TRBJ1-4; D is unclear. The CDR3 is 14 residues long. The germline CDR1 and CDR2 sequences are LNHDA and SQIVND (reference sequence). V lost 7 bases and J lost 3, with 12 bases in between. This chain's CDR3 is CASKDVPPNEKLFF. In nucleotides, the CDR3 is TGTGCCAGTAAGGACGTCCCTCCTAATGAAAAACTGTTTTTT.

The rearrangement joins TRBV5-6 to TRBJ1-5; 8 bases fit TRBD1. V dropped 1 base and J dropped 3; count of bases not matched to a gene: 6. Germline CDR1 and CDR2: SGHDT and YYEEEE. The CDR3 has 16 residues. CDR3 bases: TGTGCCAGCAGCTTGTGGACAGGGAGCCCCAATCAGCCCCAGCATTTT. It yields the protein CASSLWTGSPNQPQHF.

The chain carries TRBV6-5 and TRBJ2-7, with D uncertain. Trimming stripped 0 bases from V and 3 bases from J, with 12 bases between. The CDR3 contains 15 residues. Germline V gene sequence: CDR1 MNHEY, CDR2 SVGAGI. CDR3 DNA: TGTGCCAGCAGTTACTCTAATTCTGGGAACTACGAGCAGTACTTC. Its protein product is CASSYSNSGNYEQYF.

The chain recombines TRBV19 with TRBJ2-5; TRBD1 might be the D (7 bases). Trimming cost V 1 base and J 5 bases, with 17 bases left between them. Germline CDR1 is LNHDA and CDR2 is SQIVND (reference sequence). The CDR3 is 16 amino acids. The CDR3 DNA reads TGTGCCAGTAGTATAGCAGGGGGGAGACAGAGGGAGACCCAGTACTTC. Translated, it gives CASSIAGGRQRETQYF.

The DNA for the CDR3 is TGTGCCATCAGTGTGCGCGGGACAGGGGAATCACCCCTCCACTTT. Translating it yields CAISVRGTGESPLHF. This chain links TRBV10-3 with TRBJ1-6, with TRBD1 matching over 10 bases. CDR1 ENHRY and CDR2 SYGVKD come from the germline V gene. The CDR3 extends over 15 amino acids. The junction had 7 bases not matched to a gene; V was cut back by 4 bases and J by 10 bases.

This clone was recorded at least ten times. The chain carries TRBV6-6 and TRBJ2-2, with 7 bases aligning to TRBD1. Germline CDR1 and CDR2: MNHNY and SVGAGI (reference sequence). J was trimmed by 5 bases and V by 2 bases; bases with no gene match: 8. CDR3 size: 16 residues. CDR3 DNA sequence: TGTGCCAGCAGTTACCTCGAGGGCAGGGGGACCGGGGAGCTGTTTTTT. This gives the protein CASSYLEGRGTGELFF.

The V call is TRBV10-3, the J call TRBJ1-1; possible D gene TRBD1, 5 bases. The CDR3 is 14 residues long. V was trimmed by 7 bases and J by 4 bases, leaving 16 bases between them. Looked up from germline, CDR1 is ENHRY and CDR2 is SYGVKD. CDR3 DNA sequence: TGTGCCATCACCGTCGGACACGGATCCACTGAAGCTTTCTTT. It encodes CAITVGHGSTEAFF.

The chain links TRBV28 to TRBJ2-7; weak D call: TRBD2 (6 bases). CDR3 length: 14 residues. Trimming took off 7 bases at V and 1 base at J, with 14 bases between the two ends. CDR1 and CDR2 (germline): MDHEN, SYDVKM. The CDR3 reads CASKVAGSSYEQYF. CDR3 coding DNA: TGTGCCAGCAAGGTGGCGGGGAGTTCCTACGAGCAGTACTTC.

This rearrangement joins TRBV6-5 to TRBJ1-2; D gene unclear. The CDR3 consists of 14 residues. Germline values: CDR1 MNHEY, CDR2 SVGAGI. Trimming shortened V by 7 bases and J by 5 bases, and 17 bases separated the two germline ends. The CDR3 sequence is CASTDTLGVYGYTF. The CDR3, as DNA: TGTGCCAGCACCGACACCCTGGGCGTATATGGCTACACCTTC.

The table lists this clone with a count of one. The CDR3 loop is CASSLSMGADTQYF. In DNA, the CDR3 is TGTGCCAGCAGTTTATCGATGGGGGCAGATACGCAGTATTTT. The V and J genes are TRBV27 and TRBJ2-3; D is perhaps TRBD1 or TRBD2 (5 bases each). Germline V lookup: CDR1 MNHEY, CDR2 SMNVEV (reference sequence). The CDR3 extends over 14 amino acids. V was shortened by 0 bases and J by 4 bases, with 8 bases between the two germline ends.